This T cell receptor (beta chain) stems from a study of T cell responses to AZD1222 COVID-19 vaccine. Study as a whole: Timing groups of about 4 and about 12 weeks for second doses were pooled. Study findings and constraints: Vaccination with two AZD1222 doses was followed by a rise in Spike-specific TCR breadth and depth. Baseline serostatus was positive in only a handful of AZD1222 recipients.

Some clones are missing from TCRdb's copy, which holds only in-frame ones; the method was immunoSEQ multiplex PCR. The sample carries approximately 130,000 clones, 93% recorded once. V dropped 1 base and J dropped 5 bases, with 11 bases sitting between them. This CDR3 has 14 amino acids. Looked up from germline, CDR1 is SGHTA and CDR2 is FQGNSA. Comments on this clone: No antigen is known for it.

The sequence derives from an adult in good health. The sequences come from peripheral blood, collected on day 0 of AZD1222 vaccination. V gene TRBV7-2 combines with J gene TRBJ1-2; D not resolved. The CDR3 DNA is TGTGCCAGCAGCTTAGGCGGGCGCGCGTATGGCTACACCTTC. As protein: CASSLGGRAYGYTF.